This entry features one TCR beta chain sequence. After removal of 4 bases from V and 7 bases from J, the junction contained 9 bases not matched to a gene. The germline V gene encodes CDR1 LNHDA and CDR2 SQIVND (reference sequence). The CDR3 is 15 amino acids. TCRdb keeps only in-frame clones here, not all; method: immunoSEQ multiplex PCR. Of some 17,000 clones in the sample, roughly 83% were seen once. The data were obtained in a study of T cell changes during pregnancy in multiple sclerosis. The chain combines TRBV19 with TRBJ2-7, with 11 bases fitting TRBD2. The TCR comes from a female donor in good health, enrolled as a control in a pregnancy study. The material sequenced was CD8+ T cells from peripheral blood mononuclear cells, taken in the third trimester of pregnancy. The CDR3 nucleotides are TGTGCCAGTAGTACAGCACTAGCGGGGGAGAGGGAGCAGTACTTC. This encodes CASSTALAGEREQYF.